The text below deals with one T cell receptor beta chain. This record belongs to a study of blood T cell repertoires in COVID-19. At the level of the study: Sample material is recorded as cDNA or gDNA derived from T cells, B-cell-depleted T cells, or PBMCs.

A COVID-19 case was met by exposed participants within 2 weeks before study entry. The germline gives CDR1 KGHSH, CDR2 LQKENI. The CDR3 is 14 residues long. V lost 3 bases and J lost 0, with 5 bases in between. Sequencing used immunoSEQ multiplex PCR; TCRdb keeps in-frame clones, though not all of them. Of a few hundred thousand clones in the sample, around 83% were seen once. The source material was PBMCs or T cells enriched from blood (not recorded which). The chain combines TRBV18 with TRBJ2-2; D gene ambiguous. This TCR was recovered from a woman in her forties or fifties who had been exposed to COVID-19. The CDR3 coding sequence is TGTGCCAGCTCACCCTACTCGAACACCGGGGAGCTGTTTTTT. Translation gives CASSPYSNTGELFF.